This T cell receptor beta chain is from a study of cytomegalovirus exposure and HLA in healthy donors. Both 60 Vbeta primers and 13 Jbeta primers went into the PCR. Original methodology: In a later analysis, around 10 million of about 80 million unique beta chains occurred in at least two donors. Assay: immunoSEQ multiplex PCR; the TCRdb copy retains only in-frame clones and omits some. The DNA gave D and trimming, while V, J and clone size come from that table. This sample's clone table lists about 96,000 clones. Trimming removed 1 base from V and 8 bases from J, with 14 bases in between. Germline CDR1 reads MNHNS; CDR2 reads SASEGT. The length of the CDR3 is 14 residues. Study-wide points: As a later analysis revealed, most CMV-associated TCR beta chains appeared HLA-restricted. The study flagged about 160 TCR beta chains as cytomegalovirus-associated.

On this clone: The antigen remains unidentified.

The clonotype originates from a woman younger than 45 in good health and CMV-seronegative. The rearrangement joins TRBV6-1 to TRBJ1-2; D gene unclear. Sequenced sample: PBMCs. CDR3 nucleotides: TGTGCCAGCAGTGAAGGCGCCCGAATGCGGGGCTACACCTTC. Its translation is CASSEGARMRGYTF.